The sequence of this TCR beta chain was determined in a study of identical twins. This clonotype was detected a few times. Trimming left V 7 bases short and J 6 bases short, with 19 bases between. This CDR3 has 14 residues. Germline CDR1 and CDR2: LGHDT and YNNKEL (reference sequence). In TCRdb, the 5' RACE reads were re-called with MiXCR into one record per CDR3 protein. The sample includes 300,000 to 350,000 distinct CDR3 sequences, roughly an eighth seen only once; the top ten take roughly 7.8%. These same data were also listed under a study on yellow fever vaccine responses in identical twins.

This TCR came from a young woman in good health. This rearrangement joins TRBV3-1 to TRBJ2-7, with D tentatively TRBD2 (5 bases). Material for sequencing was CD8+ T cells sorted from blood. This CDR3 is CASTSVSGGGEQYF. For the CDR3, the DNA is TGTGCCAGCACCTCAGTCAGCGGAGGAGGCGAGCAGTACTTC.